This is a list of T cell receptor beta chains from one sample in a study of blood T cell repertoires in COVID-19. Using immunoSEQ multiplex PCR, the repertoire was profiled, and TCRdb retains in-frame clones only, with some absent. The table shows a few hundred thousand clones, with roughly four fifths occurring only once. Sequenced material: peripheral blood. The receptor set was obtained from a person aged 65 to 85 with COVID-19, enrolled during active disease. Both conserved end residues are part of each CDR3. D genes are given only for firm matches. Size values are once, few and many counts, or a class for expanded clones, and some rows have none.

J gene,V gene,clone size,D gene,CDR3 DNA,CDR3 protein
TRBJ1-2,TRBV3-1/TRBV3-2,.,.,TGTGCCAGCAGCCAAGACGCCAGTGTTTATGGCTACACCTTC,CASSQDASVYGYTF
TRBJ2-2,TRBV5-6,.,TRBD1,TGTGCCAGCAGCTCCCCGGGACAGGGAACTGTCGCCGGGGAGCTGTTTTTT,CASSSPGQGTVAGELFF
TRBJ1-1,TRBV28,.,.,TGTGCCAGCAGTTTCGGTGGTATGAACACTGAAGCTTTCTTT,CASSFGGMNTEAFF
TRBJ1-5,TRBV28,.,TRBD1,TGTGCCAGCCAACAGGGGCATGATCAGCCCCAGCATTTT,CASQQGHDQPQHF
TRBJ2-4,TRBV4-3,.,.,TGCGCCAGCAGCCAAGTAGCGGCAGGGGGTTTAGCCAAAAACATTCAGTACTTC,CASSQVAAGGLAKNIQYF
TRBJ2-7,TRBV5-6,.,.,TGTGCCAGCGAAGCGGACAGCTCCTACGAGCAGTACTTC,CASEADSSYEQYF
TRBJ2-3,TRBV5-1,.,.,TGCGCCAGCAGATCACAGGGAGAGTCCACAGATACGCAGTATTTT,CASRSQGESTDTQYF
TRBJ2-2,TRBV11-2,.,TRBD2,TGTGCCAGCAGCTCGGGACTAGCGCTCACCGGGGAGCTGTTTTTT,CASSSGLALTGELFF
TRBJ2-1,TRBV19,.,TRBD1,TGTGCCAGTAGTATAGATCCTGGGACAGGGGGCTACAATGAGCAGTTCTTC,CASSIDPGTGGYNEQFF
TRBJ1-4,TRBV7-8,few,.,TGTGCCAGCAGCATACCACAGGGAAATAATGAAAAACTGTTTTTT,CASSIPQGNNEKLFF
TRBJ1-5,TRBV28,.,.,TGTGCCAGCAGACCAGGGAAGTCGGCCCTCCAGCCCCAGCATTTT,CASRPGKSALQPQHF
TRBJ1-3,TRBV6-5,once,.,TGTGCCAGCCGACCAACAGGGCTAAACACCATATATTTT,CASRPTGLNTIYF
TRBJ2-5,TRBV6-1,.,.,TGTGCCAGCAGTGAGGGCAGCCAAGAGACCCAGTACTTC,CASSEGSQETQYF
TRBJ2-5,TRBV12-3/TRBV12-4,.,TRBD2,TGTGCCAGCAGTTTAGGCGGGACTAGCGGCCAGTACTTC,CASSLGGTSGQYF
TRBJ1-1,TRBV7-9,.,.,TGTGCCAGCAAACAAACGGACAGACCAGGGTCCGCTTTCTTT,CASKQTDRPGSAFF
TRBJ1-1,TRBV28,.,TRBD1,TGTGCCAGCAGACCCCAGGGGGTAGGGACTGAAGCTTTCTTT,CASRPQGVGTEAFF
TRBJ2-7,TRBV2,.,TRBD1,TGTGCCAGCAGTGCTGAAGACAGGGGTGTATCCTACGAGCAGTACTTC,CASSAEDRGVSYEQYF
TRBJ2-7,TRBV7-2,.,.,TGTGCCAGCAGCTCCCTAGCGGAGCAGTACTTC,CASSSLAEQYF
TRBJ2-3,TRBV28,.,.,TGTGCCAGCACTCCTCAACGTGGGAGGGGGAGCTCAGATACGCAGTATTTT,CASTPQRGRGSSDTQYF
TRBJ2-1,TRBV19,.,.,TGTGCCAGTACCCAACAGGGTAAAGGCTACAATGAGCAGTTCTTC,CASTQQGKGYNEQFF
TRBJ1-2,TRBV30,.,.,TGTGCCTGGAGCCCCGGGGACACCTACTATGGCTACACCTTC,CAWSPGDTYYGYTF
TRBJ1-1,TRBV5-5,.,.,TGTGCCAGCAGCTTATCAGTATCAACCACTGAAGCTTTCTTT,CASSLSVSTTEAFF
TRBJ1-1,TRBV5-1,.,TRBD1,TGCGCCAGCAGCTTCGGGACAGGGACCACTGAAGCTTTCTTT,CASSFGTGTTEAFF
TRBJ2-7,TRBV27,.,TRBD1,TGTGCCAGCAACCCGGACAGGGGGAGCAACGAGCAGTACTTC,CASNPDRGSNEQYF
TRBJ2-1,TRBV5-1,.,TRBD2,TGCGCCAGCAGCTTGAGGCCGGGAGGGTCTAATGAGCAGTTCTTC,CASSLRPGGSNEQFF
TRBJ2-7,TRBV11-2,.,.,TGTGCCAGCAGCCATGAACAGGGGAGGTACGAGCAGTACTTC,CASSHEQGRYEQYF
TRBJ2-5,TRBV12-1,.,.,TGTGCCAGCAGCTTTGAGGCAGAGACGGGGACCCAGTACTTC,CASSFEAETGTQYF
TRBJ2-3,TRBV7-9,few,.,TGTGCCAGCAGCTCTTCAGGGGTCCTCACCACAGATACGCAGTATTTT,CASSSSGVLTTDTQYF
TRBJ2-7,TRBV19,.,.,TGTGCCAGTAGTATAGATCTATGGCGTTCGGGACAACCCTACGAGCAGTACTTC,CASSIDLWRSGQPYEQYF
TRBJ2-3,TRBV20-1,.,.,TGCAGTGTGATGGAAGCGAACACGCAGTATTTT,CSVMEANTQYF
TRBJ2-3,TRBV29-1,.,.,TGCAGCGCCGACGGCAGGGTGAGCACAGATACGCAGTATTTT,CSADGRVSTDTQYF
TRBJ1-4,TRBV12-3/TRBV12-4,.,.,TGTGCCAGCTGGAGGGATTTGAATGAAAAACTGTTTTTT,CASWRDLNEKLFF
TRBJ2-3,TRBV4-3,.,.,TGCGCCAGCAGCCAAGAACTAGTAACAGATACGCAGTATTTT,CASSQELVTDTQYF
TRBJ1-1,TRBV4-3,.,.,TGCGCCAGCAGCCAAGAGATTGGGAGGGGGACTGAAGCTTTCTTT,CASSQEIGRGTEAFF
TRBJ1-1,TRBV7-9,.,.,TGTGCCAGCAGCTCCAACTTAGACACTGAAGCTTTCTTT,CASSSNLDTEAFF
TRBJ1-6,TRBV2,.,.,TGTGCCTCTAGCCGGGGGAACGGTGGGAATAATTCACCCCTCCACTTT,CASSRGNGGNNSPLHF
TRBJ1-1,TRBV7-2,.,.,TGTGCCAGCAGCTTTTTAGTGAACACTGAAGCTTTCTTT,CASSFLVNTEAFF
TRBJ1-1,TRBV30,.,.,TGTGCCTGTGGGGGACAGAACACTGAAGCTTTCTTT,CACGGQNTEAFF
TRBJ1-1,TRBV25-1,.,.,TGTGCAAGTAATCCGGGAGGGGGATTTCGGAACACTGAAGCTTTCTTT,CASNPGGGFRNTEAFF
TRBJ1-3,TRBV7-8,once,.,TGTGCCAGCAGCTTATTTTCCGCTAGAAGCTCTGGAAACACCATATATTTT,CASSLFSARSSGNTIYF
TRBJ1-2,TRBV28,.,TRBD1,TGTGCCAGCCGGGACAGCAGAAACTATGGCTACACCTTC,CASRDSRNYGYTF
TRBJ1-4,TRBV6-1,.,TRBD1,TGTGCCAGCCTACCGGGACAGGGACATGAAAAACTGTTTTTT,CASLPGQGHEKLFF
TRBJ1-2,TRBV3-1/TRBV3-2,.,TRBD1,TGTGCCAGCGGGGGACAGGGGGTGGCCTATGGCTACACCTTC,CASGGQGVAYGYTF
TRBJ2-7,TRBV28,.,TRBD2,TGTGCCAGCAGTTTAGTAGCGGGAGTTCCCGAGCAGTACTTC,CASSLVAGVPEQYF
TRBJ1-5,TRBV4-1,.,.,TGCGCCAGCAGCCACCCTGCCCGGGGTCGGAATCAGCCCCAGCATTTT,CASSHPARGRNQPQHF
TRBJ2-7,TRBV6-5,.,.,TGTGCCAGCAAATCAGGGGCCTACGAGCAGTACTTC,CASKSGAYEQYF
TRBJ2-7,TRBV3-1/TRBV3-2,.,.,TGTGCCAGCAGTCTAGCGCCCTACGAGCAGTACTTC,CASSLAPYEQYF
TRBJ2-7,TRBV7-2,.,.,TGTGCCAGCAGCTCAGGGGACTACGAGCAGTACTTC,CASSSGDYEQYF
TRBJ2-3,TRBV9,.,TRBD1,TGTGCCAGCAGCGTGGGACAGCCCACAGATACGCAGTATTTT,CASSVGQPTDTQYF
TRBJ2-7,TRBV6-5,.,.,TGTGCCAGCAGTTTGTGGGGGGTTGGTTTAAGCGAGCAGTACTTC,CASSLWGVGLSEQYF